Included here is one T cell receptor beta chain sequence, with context. In the original workflow: Amplification of reference gene primers was used by the study to estimate nucleated cell counts. Measured with immunoSEQ multiplex PCR; TCRdb has only the in-frame clones, and not every one. V, J and clone size are taken as reported in that table, and D and trimming were inferred from the DNA itself. The sample includes around 220,000 clones, roughly nine tenths of them seen just once. The entry originates in a study of blood T cell repertoires in COVID-19. Study background: The United States, Italy and Spain were the sources of the acute and convalescent COVID-19 samples. Sources were T cells, B-cell-depleted T cells, or PBMCs; the material itself was cDNA or gDNA.

Germline assignment: CDR1 PRHDT and CDR2 FYEKMQ (reference sequence). V was clipped by 0 bases and J by 5 bases; unmatched bases: 6. This CDR3 is 17 amino acids long. The clonotype was recovered from a woman in her fifties or sixties with acute or convalescent COVID-19. Sequencing was performed on peripheral blood. J is TRBJ2-3 and V is TRBV13, with 12 bases lining up with TRBD2. The CDR3 here is CASSLGLAGGSGDTQYF. In DNA, the CDR3 is TGTGCCAGCAGCTTAGGCCTAGCGGGGGGGTCAGGAGATACGCAGTATTTT.